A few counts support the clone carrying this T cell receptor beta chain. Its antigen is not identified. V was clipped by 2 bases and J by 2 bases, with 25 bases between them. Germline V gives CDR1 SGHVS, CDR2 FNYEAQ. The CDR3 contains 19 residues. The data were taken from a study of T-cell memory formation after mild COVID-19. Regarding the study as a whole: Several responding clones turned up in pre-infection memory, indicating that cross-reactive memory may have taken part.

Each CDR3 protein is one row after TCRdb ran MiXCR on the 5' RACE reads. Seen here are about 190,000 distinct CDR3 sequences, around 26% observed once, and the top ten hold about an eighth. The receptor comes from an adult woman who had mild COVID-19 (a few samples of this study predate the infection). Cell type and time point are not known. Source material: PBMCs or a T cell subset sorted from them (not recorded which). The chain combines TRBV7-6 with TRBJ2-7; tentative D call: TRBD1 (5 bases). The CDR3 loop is CASSLLGRSGRAAAYEQYF. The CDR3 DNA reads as TGTGCCAGCAGCTTATTGGGGCGGAGTGGCAGGGCCGCAGCCTACGAGCAGTACTTC.